These T cell receptor beta chains were read from a single sample in a study of blood T cell repertoires in COVID-19. TCRdb's table, derived via immunoSEQ multiplex PCR, lists solely in-frame clones and lacks some. The table includes 200,000 to 250,000 clones, around three quarters detected once. Sequencing was performed on peripheral blood. These receptors were collected from a woman aged 70 to 79 with acute or convalescent COVID-19. Each CDR3 is given with its conserved first and last residue. Each record gives: J gene, V gene, D gene, CDR3 protein, CDR3 DNA. A D gene is named only where the DNA matches it firmly.

j_gene: TRBJ2-5
v_gene: TRBV7-3
d_gene: TRBD2
CDR3aa: CASSRFGGETQYF
CDR3nt: TGTGCCAGCAGCCGGTTCGGGGGGGAGACCCAGTACTTC

j_gene: TRBJ2-3
v_gene: TRBV7-3
d_gene: TRBD2
CDR3aa: CASSSTGGQTDTQYF
CDR3nt: TGTGCCAGCAGCTCCACGGGGGGGCAGACAGATACGCAGTATTTT

j_gene: TRBJ2-1
v_gene: TRBV10-1
d_gene: TRBD1
CDR3aa: CASSESRGPSYNEQFF
CDR3nt: TGCGCCAGCAGTGAGTCAAGGGGGCCCTCCTACAATGAGCAGTTCTTC

j_gene: TRBJ1-4
v_gene: TRBV18
d_gene: NA
CDR3aa: CASSPQVLKNGGPKEKLFF
CDR3nt: TGTGCCAGCTCACCACAAGTGCTCAAAAACGGGGGGCCTAAGGAAAAACTGTTTTTT

j_gene: TRBJ1-1
v_gene: TRBV25-1
d_gene: NA
CDR3aa: CASTGFPNRAFF
CDR3nt: TGTGCCAGCACGGGTTTTCCCAACCGAGCTTTCTTT

j_gene: TRBJ2-3
v_gene: TRBV13
d_gene: NA
CDR3aa: CAIPAGAADTQYF
CDR3nt: TGTGCCATACCGGCGGGGGCGGCAGATACGCAGTATTTT

j_gene: TRBJ2-1
v_gene: TRBV4-3
d_gene: TRBD2
CDR3aa: CASSQDALAEYNEQFF
CDR3nt: TGCGCCAGCAGCCAAGATGCACTAGCGGAGTACAATGAGCAGTTCTTC

j_gene: TRBJ2-2
v_gene: TRBV6-4
d_gene: NA
CDR3aa: CASSESSNSYTGELFF
CDR3nt: TGTGCCAGCAGTGAATCGTCGAACTCGTACACCGGGGAGCTGTTTTTT

j_gene: TRBJ2-1
v_gene: TRBV10-1
d_gene: TRBD1
CDR3aa: CASSDPGQGQSYNEQFF
CDR3nt: TGCGCCAGCAGTGACCCAGGACAGGGGCAAAGCTACAATGAGCAGTTCTTC

j_gene: TRBJ2-7
v_gene: TRBV7-8
d_gene: NA
CDR3aa: CASSPYRDSNYEQYF
CDR3nt: TGTGCCAGCAGCCCGTACCGCGATAGCAACTACGAGCAGTACTTC

j_gene: TRBJ1-2
v_gene: TRBV5-4
d_gene: TRBD1
CDR3aa: CASSSPTGGLGGYTF
CDR3nt: TGTGCCAGCAGCTCCCCGACAGGGGGGTTAGGGGGCTACACCTTC

j_gene: TRBJ1-1
v_gene: TRBV29-1
d_gene: NA
CDR3aa: CSVAGREQAFF
CDR3nt: TGCAGCGTTGCTGGGAGGGAGCAGGCTTTCTTT

j_gene: TRBJ1-5
v_gene: TRBV30
d_gene: NA
CDR3aa: CAWSLGTLGQPQHF
CDR3nt: TGTGCCTGGAGTCTGGGGACTCTGGGTCAGCCCCAGCATTTT

j_gene: TRBJ1-5
v_gene: TRBV5-1
d_gene: TRBD1
CDR3aa: CASSLGLTGGEPQHF
CDR3nt: TGCGCCAGCAGCTTGGGGCTTACAGGGGGCGAGCCCCAGCATTTT

j_gene: TRBJ2-7
v_gene: TRBV7-2
d_gene: TRBD2
CDR3aa: CASSSQSGGSSYEQYF
CDR3nt: TGTGCCAGCAGCTCCCAGAGCGGGGGGTCTTCCTACGAGCAGTACTTC

j_gene: TRBJ2-7
v_gene: TRBV7-8
d_gene: NA
CDR3aa: CASSLIRDNYEQYF
CDR3nt: TGTGCCAGCAGCCTTATCAGGGACAACTACGAGCAGTACTTC

j_gene: TRBJ2-2
v_gene: TRBV18
d_gene: TRBD1
CDR3aa: CASSPRDRGSSDTGELFF
CDR3nt: TGTGCCAGCTCACCAAGGGACAGGGGGTCGTCCGACACCGGGGAGCTGTTTTTT

j_gene: TRBJ1-2
v_gene: TRBV5-1
d_gene: NA
CDR3aa: CASSLETGSNYGYTF
CDR3nt: TGCGCCAGCAGCTTGGAGACGGGAAGTAACTATGGCTACACCTTC

j_gene: TRBJ2-1
v_gene: TRBV11-2
d_gene: NA
CDR3aa: CASSRGINNEQFF
CDR3nt: TGTGCCAGCAGTCGGGGGATTAACAATGAGCAGTTCTTC

j_gene: TRBJ2-7
v_gene: TRBV7-2
d_gene: NA
CDR3aa: CASSFGLPDVFPGEQYF
CDR3nt: TGTGCCAGCAGCTTCGGGCTTCCCGACGTATTCCCGGGGGAGCAGTACTTC